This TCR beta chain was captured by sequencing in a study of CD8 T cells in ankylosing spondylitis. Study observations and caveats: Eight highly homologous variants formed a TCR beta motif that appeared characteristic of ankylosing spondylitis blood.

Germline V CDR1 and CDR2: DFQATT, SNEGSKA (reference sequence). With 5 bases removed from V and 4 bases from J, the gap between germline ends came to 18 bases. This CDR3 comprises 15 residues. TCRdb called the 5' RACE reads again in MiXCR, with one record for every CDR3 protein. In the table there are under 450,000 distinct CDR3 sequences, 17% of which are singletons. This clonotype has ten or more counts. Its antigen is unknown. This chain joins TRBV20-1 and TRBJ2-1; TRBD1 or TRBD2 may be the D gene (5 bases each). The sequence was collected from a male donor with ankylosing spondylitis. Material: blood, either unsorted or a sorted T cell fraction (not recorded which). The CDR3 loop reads CSAPTPGTDYNEQFF. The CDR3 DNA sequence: TGCAGTGCTCCGACTCCCGGGACGGATTACAATGAGCAGTTCTTC.